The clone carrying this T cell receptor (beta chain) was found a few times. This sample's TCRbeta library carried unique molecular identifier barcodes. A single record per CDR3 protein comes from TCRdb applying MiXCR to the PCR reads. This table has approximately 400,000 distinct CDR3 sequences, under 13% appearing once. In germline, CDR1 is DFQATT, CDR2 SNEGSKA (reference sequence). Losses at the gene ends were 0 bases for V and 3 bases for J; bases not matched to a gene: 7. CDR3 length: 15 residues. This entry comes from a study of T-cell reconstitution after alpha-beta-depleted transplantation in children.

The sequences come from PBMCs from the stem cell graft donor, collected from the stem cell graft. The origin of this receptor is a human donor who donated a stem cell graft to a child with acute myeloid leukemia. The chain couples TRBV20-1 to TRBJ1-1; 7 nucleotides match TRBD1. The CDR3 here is CSARERRQGYTEAFF. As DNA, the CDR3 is TGCAGTGCTAGAGAACGAAGACAGGGCTACACTGAAGCTTTCTTT.